This paragraph covers one TCR beta chain sequence. Its antigen is undetermined. The data were taken from a study of response to subunit inactivated influenza vaccine. Findings and caveats of the study: Each seasonal flu vaccination may recruit only limited new T cells, authors suggested.

Each CDR3 protein is one row after TCRdb ran MiXCR on the RT-PCR reads. The repertoire includes a few hundred thousand distinct CDR3 sequences, under 8.5% of them detected once, and around 13% sits in the top ten. Looked up from germline, CDR1 is LGHNA and CDR2 is YNFKEQ. The V gene end was trimmed by 1 base and the J gene end by 4 bases; junction bases not matched to a gene: 5. The CDR3 covers 17 residues. The source material was PBMCs from blood, sampled around 25 months after vaccination. The chain couples TRBV4-2 to TRBJ2-1; 12 bases fit TRBD2. The clonotype originates from a man between 50 and 69 years old who received an inactivated influenza vaccine. The CDR3 region has the DNA TGTGCCAGCAGCCAAGCCGGGACTAGCGGGTTGTACAATGAGCAGTTCTTC. Its translation: CASSQAGTSGLYNEQFF.